These T cell receptor beta chains were read from a single sample in a study of shared clonotypes between healthy human individuals. TCRdb's copy holds only in-frame clones and misses some; the assay was immunoSEQ multiplex PCR. The data hold roughly 1,500,000 clones, with 98% to 99% observed a single time. The material sequenced was naive CD4+ T cells sorted from blood. The source is a man aged 30 to 39 in good health. Each CDR3 is given with its conserved first and last residue. The D gene is left open where the match is weak. Part of the rows lack a size; the others show once, few, many or a class for expanded clones.

v_call	clone_size	d_call	j_call	cdr3_nt	cdr3_aa
TRBV7-6	-	-	TRBJ1-2	TGTGCCAGCAGCTTAGGCCCCCGCGGGGGGGGGTATGGCTACACCTTC	CASSLGPRGGGYGYTF
TRBV2	-	-	TRBJ1-1	TGTGCCAGCAGTGACTTGACAGTGAACACTGAAGCTTTCTTT	CASSDLTVNTEAFF
TRBV11-2	-	-	TRBJ2-3	TGTGCCAGCAGCTTATCCCCGGTTTCCCAGGATACGCAGTATTTT	CASSLSPVSQDTQYF
TRBV29-1	-	-	TRBJ2-7	TGCAGCGTTTCGCTAAACCGCTACGAGCAGTACTTC	CSVSLNRYEQYF
TRBV11-2	-	TRBD2	TRBJ2-1	TGTGCCAGCAGCGGTGGGACTAGCGGAAATAACAATGAGCAGTTCTTC	CASSGGTSGNNNEQFF
TRBV7-2	-	TRBD1	TRBJ1-2	TGTGCCAGCAAGCGGGGAGGACAGGGAGGGTATGGCTACACCTTC	CASKRGGQGGYGYTF
TRBV6-4	-	-	TRBJ2-7	TGTGCCAGCACCCTTCCCCCCATCTCGTACGTGCAGTACTTC	CASTLPPISYVQYF
TRBV19	-	-	TRBJ1-5	TGTGCCAGTAGTATAGATAGCCGTAGCAATCAGCCCCAGCATTTT	CASSIDSRSNQPQHF
TRBV10-3	-	-	TRBJ2-3	TGTGCCATCAGTCAGGGTTTAGCAGATACGCAGTATTTT	CAISQGLADTQYF
TRBV5-4	once	TRBD1	TRBJ2-5	TGTGCCAGCAGCGTCGGACAGGGACAAGAGACCCAGTACTTC	CASSVGQGQETQYF
TRBV5-6	-	TRBD1	TRBJ1-2	TGTGCCAGCAGCTTTACACAGGGGGCAGAAGGCTACACCTTC	CASSFTQGAEGYTF
TRBV28	-	TRBD2	TRBJ2-1	TGTGCCAGCAGGCCGGGACTAGCGGGAATATTCAGCTCCTACAATGAGCAGTTCTTC	CASRPGLAGIFSSYNEQFF
TRBV9	-	TRBD2	TRBJ2-7	TGTGCCAGCAGCGTCACTAGCGGGGGATACGAGCAGTACTTC	CASSVTSGGYEQYF
TRBV18	-	-	TRBJ2-3	TGTGCCAGCTCACCGGCGGTCCCCCCAGATACGCAGTATTTT	CASSPAVPPDTQYF
TRBV27	-	-	TRBJ2-7	TGTGCCAGCAGTTTAGTTGGGGCCCTCTACGAGCAGTACTTC	CASSLVGALYEQYF
TRBV7-9	-	-	TRBJ2-3	TGTGCCAGCAGCTTGCGGTCGGCAGTCACAGATACGCAGTATTTT	CASSLRSAVTDTQYF
TRBV5-8	-	-	TRBJ1-5	TGTGCCAGCAGCCCGGGAATCTTGAGTGGTCAGCCCCAGCATTTT	CASSPGILSGQPQHF
TRBV19	-	TRBD2	TRBJ2-7	TGTGCCAGTAGTATTGGCCTAGCGGGAATCGAGCAGTACTTC	CASSIGLAGIEQYF
TRBV7-2	-	-	TRBJ2-2	TGTGCCAGCAGCTTACACCTTCTGAACACCGGGGAGCTGTTTTTT	CASSLHLLNTGELFF
TRBV14	-	-	TRBJ2-7	TGTGCCAGCAGCCAAGATCGGATATCCTACGAGCAGTACTTC	CASSQDRISYEQYF